These 30 T cell receptor beta chains came from one sample sequenced in a study of cytomegalovirus exposure and HLA in healthy donors. PCR used 60 Vbeta primers and 13 Jbeta primers. Clones were sequenced by immunoSEQ multiplex PCR, and TCRdb holds only the in-frame ones, with some missing. Found here are fewer than 200,000 clones, about 76% of them singletons; the top ten hold 5% to 6.5%. Material: PBMCs. The receptors shown here come from a woman aged 18-29 years in good health and CMV-seropositive.

This chain uses TRBV20-1 with TRBJ2-3; no definite D call. The V gene's germline CDR1 is DFQATT and CDR2 SNEGSKA (reference sequence). V was pared by 5 bases and J by 4 bases, with 7 bases between. The CDR3 is 11 residues long. The DNA for the CDR3 is TGCAGTGCTCCTCCTTCAGATACGCAGTATTTT. Protein sequence: CSAPPSDTQYF.

The chain is built from TRBV27 and TRBJ1-3; D unclear. Germline V CDR1 and CDR2: MNHEY, SMNVEV (reference sequence). V was shortened by 2 bases and J by 0 bases, with 11 bases between the two germline ends. The CDR3 runs 16 residues. For the CDR3, the DNA is TGTGCCAGCAGTTTAGTCAGGTCTAACTCTGGAAACACCATATATTTT. Its protein product is CASSLVRSNSGNTIYF.

The rearrangement links TRBV5-1 to TRBJ2-1, with D possibly TRBD1 on 6 matching bases. Germline V gene sequence: CDR1 SGHRS, CDR2 YFSETQ. The CDR3 runs to 17 residues. V lost 1 base to trimming and J lost 1 base, with 15 bases between them. Written as DNA, the CDR3 is TGCGCCAGCAGCTTGCAAGTTATAGGGGGTTCCTACAATGAGCAGTTCTTC. Translation gives CASSLQVIGGSYNEQFF.

V and J are TRBV7-9 and TRBJ1-2; 7 bases agree with TRBD1. This CDR3 comprises 13 residues. CDR1 and CDR2 (germline): SEHNR, FQNEAQ (reference sequence). The V gene end was trimmed by 4 bases and the J gene end by 2 bases; junction bases not matched to a gene: 1. The CDR3 DNA reads TGTGCCAGCAGCTGGGACAGAAACTATGGCTACACCTTC. Its protein product is CASSWDRNYGYTF.

The chain is built from TRBV19 and TRBJ1-2; D gene ambiguous. From germline, CDR1 is LNHDA and CDR2 SQIVND (reference sequence). V lost 4 bases and J 8 bases, leaving 11 bases between the germline ends. This CDR3 spans 12 amino acids. In DNA form, the CDR3 reads TGTGCCAGTAGTACCGGGAGCGGGGGCTACACCTTC. Amino acid sequence: CASSTGSGGYTF.

J is TRBJ1-1 and V is TRBV28; 7 bases align to TRBD1. This CDR3 is built from 14 residues. V lost 5 bases and J lost 0; bases outside the gene matches: 3. From germline, CDR1 is MDHEN and CDR2 SYDVKM. DNA of the CDR3: TGTGCCAGCAGTCGGGACAGCATGAACACTGAAGCTTTCTTT. Residues: CASSRDSMNTEAFF.

The J gene is TRBJ1-3, the V gene TRBV5-1; weak D call: TRBD1 (6 bases). The CDR3 is 14 residues long. Trimming took 1 base from V and 5 from J, leaving 10 bases between them. CDR1 is SGHRS, CDR2 YFSETQ, per germline. The CDR3 here is CASSLSGARNTIYF. The DNA of the CDR3 is TGCGCCAGCAGCTTGTCAGGGGCAAGAAACACCATATATTTT.

CDR3 bases: TGTGCCAGCAGTGACGGGACAGCCTATGGCTACACCTTC. Translation gives CASSDGTAYGYTF. The chain links TRBV2 to TRBJ1-2; 7 bases line up with TRBD1. CDR3 length equals 13 residues. V lost 3 bases to trimming and J lost 4 bases; unmatched junction nucleotides: 2. Germline-derived CDR1 and CDR2 are SNHLY and FYNNEI.

This CDR3 reads CASSVGGGGYGYTF. The CDR3, as DNA: TGTGCCAGCAGCGTAGGAGGCGGGGGATATGGCTACACCTTC. The gene calls are TRBV9 and TRBJ1-2; TRBD1 might be the D (5 bases). This CDR3 has 14 amino acids. The V and J ends lost 0 bases and 5 bases respectively, with 11 bases between them. Germline assignment: CDR1 SGDLS and CDR2 YYNGEE.

J is TRBJ1-5 and V is TRBV7-8; 8 bases align to TRBD1. The CDR3 is 16 amino acids. Germline CDR1 reads SGHVS; CDR2 reads FQNEAQ. V lost 1 base and J lost 6; bases outside the gene matches: 8. CDR3 bases: TGTGCCAGCAGCTTAGTTTTGGGACAGGCTATTCAGCCCCAGCATTTT. This gives the protein CASSLVLGQAIQPQHF.

The chain is built from TRBV5-1 and TRBJ1-1; 9 bases align to TRBD1. The CDR3 is 14 amino acids. Germline V gene lookup returns CDR1 SGHRS and CDR2 YFSETQ. V shed 1 base, J shed 5 bases, and the junction held 3 bases outside the gene matches. This CDR3 is CASSLQGQGTEAFF. Written as DNA, the CDR3 is TGCGCCAGCAGCTTGCAGGGACAGGGAACTGAAGCTTTCTTT.

CDR3 in DNA: TGTGCCTGGAGTGTACAAGGAGGGATCTATGGCTACACCTTC. Translated, it gives CAWSVQGGIYGYTF. V and J are TRBV30 and TRBJ1-2; no reliable D call. Trimming removed 0 bases at V and 4 bases at J, with 12 bases between. The CDR3 runs 14 residues. CDR1 and CDR2 (germline): GTSNPN, SVGIG (reference sequence).

The chain has TRBV6-4 and TRBJ2-6; 7 bases agree with TRBD1. Trimming took 5 bases from V and 0 from J; bases not matched to a gene: 4. Germline values: CDR1 MRHNA, CDR2 SNTAGT. The CDR3 is 16 residues long. The CDR3 protein is CASSPRQGSGANVLTF. CDR3 nucleotide sequence: TGTGCCAGCAGTCCAAGACAGGGCTCTGGGGCCAACGTCCTGACTTTC.

CDR3 bases: TGTGCCAGCAGTACGGACAGGGTGACTGAAAAACTGTTTTTT. It codes for CASSTDRVTEKLFF. The V gene is TRBV28, the J gene TRBJ1-4; 8 nucleotides agree with TRBD1. Losses at the gene ends were 5 bases for V and 7 bases for J; bases not matched to a gene: 6. CDR3 length equals 14 residues. Germline CDR1 and CDR2: MDHEN and SYDVKM. The complete variable domain, with remaining parts taken from reference TRBV28 and TRBJ1-4, reads DVKVTQSSRYLVKRTGEKVFLECVQDMDHENMFWYRQDPGLGLRLIYFSYDVKMKEKGDIPEGYSVSREKKERFSLILESASTNQTSMYLCASSTDRVTEKLFFGSGTQLSVL.

The chain recombines TRBV7-9 with TRBJ1-2; D possibly corresponds to TRBD1 (6 bases). CDR1 and CDR2 from the germline V gene are SEHNR and FQNEAQ (reference sequence). Trimming took 7 bases from V and 3 from J, leaving 15 bases between them. The CDR3 covers 14 residues. Here the CDR3 reads CASILGGGDYGYTF. The CDR3 coding sequence is TGTGCCAGCATCCTCGGGGGGGGCGACTATGGCTACACCTTC. Supplemented by reference TRBV7-9 and TRBJ1-2, the full variable domain reads DTGVSQNPRHKITKRGQNVTFRCDPISEHNRLYWYRQTLGQGPEFLTYFQNEAQLEKSRLLSDRFSAERPKGSFSTLEIQRTEQGDSAMYLCASILGGGDYGYTFGSGTRLTVV.

The chain carries TRBV7-9 and TRBJ2-2, with D perhaps matching TRBD2 (6 bases). This CDR3 is built from 12 residues. The V end lost 7 bases, the J end lost 7 bases, and 10 bases lay between the germline ends. The germline CDR1 and CDR2 sequences are SEHNR and FQNEAQ (reference sequence). CDR3 residues: CASNEAGGELFF. CDR3 bases: TGTGCCAGCAACGAAGCGGGCGGGGAGCTGTTTTTT.

This sequence joins TRBV6-1 and TRBJ2-7; the D gene is possibly TRBD1 (6 bases). CDR3 length equals 13 residues. Germline V gene sequence: CDR1 MNHNS, CDR2 SASEGT. V was shortened by 8 bases and J by 2 bases, with 13 bases between the two germline ends. CDR3 amino acids: CASPDSKTYEQYF. Written as DNA, the CDR3 is TGTGCCAGCCCGGACAGCAAAACCTACGAGCAGTACTTC.

The rearrangement joins TRBV13 to TRBJ1-1; no clear D. Germline CDR1 is PRHDT and CDR2 is FYEKMQ (reference sequence). V lost 5 bases, J lost 11 bases, and 18 bases lay in between. CDR3 size: 13 residues. This CDR3 reads CASSPSTTLGAFF. The CDR3 nucleotides read TGTGCCAGCAGCCCGAGTACTACGTTAGGTGCTTTCTTT.

The chain employs TRBV6-6 and TRBJ2-5, with TRBD2 matching 7 bases. The CDR3 contains 16 residues. Germline lookup yields CDR1 MNHNY and CDR2 SVGAGI (reference sequence). V was clipped by 1 base and J by 5 bases; unmatched bases: 10. The chain's CDR3 is CASSYWGGVTMETQYF. CDR3 DNA sequence: TGTGCCAGCAGTTACTGGGGGGGGGTCACGATGGAGACCCAGTACTTC.

The V and J genes are TRBV7-2 and TRBJ1-2, with 7 bases fitting TRBD1. The CDR3 length is 15 residues. V lost 2 bases, J lost 4 bases, and 7 bases stayed unmatched. Germline CDR1 and CDR2: SGHTA and FQGNSA. This CDR3 is CASSLREGGGYGYTF. The CDR3 nucleotides are TGTGCCAGCAGCTTAAGGGAAGGGGGCGGCTATGGCTACACCTTC.

In this sample, this clone turned up a few times. The chain employs TRBV7-2 and TRBJ2-5; TRBD2 aligns across 10 bases. After removal of 1 base from V and 4 bases from J, the junction contained 0 bases not matched to a gene. Germline V gene lookup returns CDR1 SGHTA and CDR2 FQGNSA. The CDR3 consists of 14 residues. CDR3 sequence reads: CASSLGLAGETQYF. CDR3 nucleotide sequence: TGTGCCAGCAGCTTAGGACTAGCGGGAGAGACCCAGTACTTC.

This clone was seen a single time. This chain links TRBV10-3 with TRBJ1-4; D ambiguous. Trimming stripped 5 bases from V and 1 base from J, with 11 bases between. Germline-derived CDR1 and CDR2 are ENHRY and SYGVKD. This CDR3 region has 15 residues. The CDR3 is CAISSRPGTNEKLFF. The CDR3, as DNA: TGTGCCATCAGTAGTCGACCGGGAACTAATGAAAAACTGTTTTTT.

This clone was seen a few times. This chain joins TRBV6-1 and TRBJ2-7; tentatively, D is TRBD2 (6 bases). The CDR3 runs 15 residues. V lost 2 bases to trimming and J lost 7 bases, with 18 bases between them. Germline values: CDR1 MNHNS, CDR2 SASEGT. CDR3 bases: TGTGCCAGCAGTGAAAATATGGAGGGTTTAAGGGAGCAGTACTTC. Its protein is CASSENMEGLREQYF.

The gene calls are TRBV29-1 and TRBJ1-1; TRBD1 is a possible D gene (5 bases). In germline, CDR1 is SQVTM, CDR2 ANQGSEA. The CDR3 has 12 residues. V shed 2 bases and J shed 8 bases, with 12 bases lying between them. DNA for the CDR3: TGCAGCGTTGAAATGGACAACCTAGAAGCTTTCTTT. As protein: CSVEMDNLEAFF.

With respect to this clone: The sample holds other DNA sequences that translate to the same CDR3. The rearrangement uses TRBV5-4 and TRBJ2-7; D unclear. This CDR3 spans 13 amino acids. Germline CDR1 SGHNT, CDR2 YYREEE (reference sequence). V lost 4 bases and J lost 3, with 11 bases in between. The DNA of the CDR3 is TGTGCCAGCAGCGGCGACTCCAGCTACGAGCAGTACTTC. It is translated as CASSGDSSYEQYF.

This clone was detected only a few times. The CDR3 DNA reads as TGTGCCAGCAGCTTGGCTAGCGAGCAGTACTTC. Translated, it gives CASSLASEQYF. The chain carries TRBV5-6 and TRBJ2-7, with D unresolved. V was pared by 0 bases and J by 6 bases, with 4 bases between. This CDR3 has 11 residues. Germline lookup yields CDR1 SGHDT and CDR2 YYEEEE.

This chain uses TRBV6-5 with TRBJ2-5; 10 bases align to TRBD1. The CDR3 length is 13 residues. Germline CDR1 reads MNHEY; CDR2 reads SVGAGI. Trimming removed 6 bases from V and 5 bases from J; junction bases left unmatched: 3. CDR3 sequence (DNA): TGTGCCAGCAGCCGGGGACAGGGGGAGACCCAGTACTTC. Its protein is CASSRGQGETQYF.

In its sample, this clone was seen a few times. V usage is TRBV9 and J usage is TRBJ1-2; 7 bases are shared with TRBD1. Germline V CDR1 and CDR2: SGDLS, YYNGEE. J lost 4 bases, V lost 4 bases, and 4 bases had no gene match. This CDR3 region has 13 residues. CDR3 sequence (DNA): TGTGCCAGCAGCTCACAGGGGACCTATGGCTACACCTTC. Amino acids: CASSSQGTYGYTF.

The chain is built from TRBV6-1 and TRBJ1-5, with TRBD1 matching over 9 bases. Germline CDR1 is MNHNS and CDR2 is SASEGT. Trimming took 3 bases from V and 7 from J; bases not matched to a gene: 10. The CDR3 is 16 residues long. CDR3: CASSDGGGQGWQPQHF. CDR3 coding DNA: TGTGCCAGCAGTGATGGGGGGGGACAGGGTTGGCAGCCCCAGCATTTT.

This clone was seen once. The V call is TRBV29-1, the J call TRBJ2-3; the D gene is possibly TRBD2 (5 bases). This CDR3 spans 13 amino acids. Germline CDR1 SQVTM, CDR2 ANQGSEA. V was pared by 4 bases and J by 4 bases, with 12 bases between. CDR3 region: CSVVPGVSDTQYF. CDR3 nucleotide sequence: TGCAGCGTTGTCCCCGGGGTTTCAGATACGCAGTATTTT.